These 14 T cell receptor beta chains came from one sample sequenced in a study of cytomegalovirus exposure and HLA in healthy donors. Assay: immunoSEQ multiplex PCR; the TCRdb copy retains only in-frame clones and omits some. The sample lists 350,000 or so clones; roughly 88% were seen once. Sequences were obtained from PBMCs. These receptor sequences come from a young woman in good health and CMV-seronegative.

The V gene is TRBV19, the J gene TRBJ2-7, with 7 bases identical to TRBD1. V was clipped by 5 bases and J by 7 bases; unmatched bases: 14. The germline V gene has CDR1 LNHDA and CDR2 SQIVND (reference sequence). The CDR3 runs 15 residues. The CDR3 sequence: CASSQGQDHTLEQYF. The DNA of the CDR3 is TGTGCCAGTAGTCAAGGACAGGACCATACGCTGGAGCAGTACTTC.

The rearrangement uses TRBV27 and TRBJ1-1; D gene ambiguous. Trimming removed 8 bases from V and 1 base from J, with 14 bases in between. Germline CDR1 reads MNHEY; CDR2 reads SMNVEV (reference sequence). The CDR3 runs 14 residues. CDR3 nucleotides: TGTGCCAGCCGCAAGCTACCAAAGAACACTGAAGCTTTCTTT. Translating it yields CASRKLPKNTEAFF.

The sample holds one count of this clone. The chain has TRBV7-2 and TRBJ2-3, with TRBD2 matching over 12 bases. Germline V lookup: CDR1 SGHTA, CDR2 FQGNSA. This CDR3 is built from 17 residues. The J segment lost 11 bases and the V segment lost 2 bases, leaving 14 bases of the junction unmatched. The CDR3 region is CASSLPRLAGGSVGQYF. For the CDR3, the DNA is TGTGCCAGCAGCTTACCCCGTCTAGCGGGAGGGTCCGTCGGGCAGTATTTT.

This clone was counted ten times or more. The rearrangement links TRBV7-3 to TRBJ2-3, with 7 bases aligning to TRBD2. This CDR3 is built from 15 residues. The ends lost 5 bases at V and 0 bases at J; junction bases unmatched: 5. Germline V gene data show CDR1 as SGHTA and CDR2 as FQGTGA. CDR3 region: CASSPSGTSTDTQYF. The CDR3 bases are TGTGCCAGCAGCCCAAGCGGGACTAGCACAGATACGCAGTATTTT.

This chain joins TRBV4-2 and TRBJ1-2; 8 bases match TRBD1. Per the germline V gene, CDR1 is LGHNA and CDR2 is YNFKEQ. V lost 1 base to trimming and J lost 3 bases; unmatched junction nucleotides: 10. This CDR3 region has 17 residues. This chain's CDR3 is CASSQVEAGGSHYGYTF. DNA for the CDR3: TGTGCCAGCAGCCAAGTCGAGGCAGGGGGCTCTCACTATGGCTACACCTTC.

The V and J genes are TRBV4-2 and TRBJ1-2, with TRBD1 identical over 8 bases. After removal of 1 base from V and 8 bases from J, the junction contained 12 bases not matched to a gene. This CDR3 region has 16 residues. The germline V gene has CDR1 LGHNA and CDR2 YNFKEQ. The CDR3 spells CASSQVSGGAVEGYTF. The CDR3 DNA reads TGTGCCAGCAGCCAAGTGTCAGGGGGCGCTGTGGAGGGCTACACCTTC.

The V gene is TRBV2, the J gene TRBJ2-7; TRBD1 matches 10 bases. Losses at the gene ends were 5 bases for V and 5 bases for J; bases not matched to a gene: 9. CDR3 size: 15 residues. The germline V gene encodes CDR1 SNHLY and CDR2 FYNNEI. CDR3 nucleotide sequence: TGTGCCAGCAGTTTCCGACAGGGGGCTCCCAACGAGCAGTACTTC. Translation: CASSFRQGAPNEQYF.

This clone turned up a few times. The chain combines TRBV7-9 with TRBJ2-5, with D possibly TRBD2 on 5 matching bases. The CDR3 has 14 residues. V lost 3 bases and J lost 2, with 10 bases in between. CDR1 and CDR2 (germline): SEHNR, FQNEAQ (reference sequence). CDR3 sequence (DNA): TGTGCCAGCAGCTTGAACTCGGGGCAAGAGACCCAGTACTTC. Its protein is CASSLNSGQETQYF.

The chain employs TRBV4-3 and TRBJ2-7; 11 bases align to TRBD1. The CDR3 has 15 residues. Germline CDR1 is LGHNA and CDR2 is YSLEER. V lost 1 base, J lost 6 bases, and 5 bases stayed unmatched. In DNA, the CDR3 is TGCGCCAGCAGCCAAGCCCCGGACAGGGGGCGCGAGCAGTACTTC. It encodes CASSQAPDRGREQYF.

V and J are TRBV7-2 and TRBJ2-7, with D unclear. The CDR3 has 15 residues. V lost 1 base and J 0 bases, leaving 10 bases between the germline ends. Germline lookup yields CDR1 SGHTA and CDR2 FQGNSA. CDR3 DNA: TGTGCCAGCAGCTTAGTTTGGGCCAGCTCCTACGAGCAGTACTTC. Translating gives CASSLVWASSYEQYF.

This sequence joins TRBV19 and TRBJ2-7; possible D gene TRBD2, 5 bases. Germline loops: CDR1 LNHDA, CDR2 SQIVND (reference sequence). The CDR3 contains 15 residues. Trimming took 8 bases from V and 4 from J, leaving 21 bases between them. The CDR3 DNA reads as TGTGCCAGTGGATACCGGGGTGCGCTGGGGTACGAGCAGTACTTC. It codes for CASGYRGALGYEQYF. Together with reference TRBV19 and TRBJ2-7, the CDR3 gives the full variable domain: DGGITQSPKYLFRKEGQNVTLSCEQNLNHDAMYWYRQDPGQGLRLIYYSQIVNDFQKGDIAEGYSVSREKKESFPLTVTSAQKNPTAFYLCASGYRGALGYEQYFGPGTRLTVT.

This clone was observed once. V is TRBV4-3 and J is TRBJ2-3, with TRBD2 identical over 9 bases. Looked up from germline, CDR1 is LGHNA and CDR2 is YSLEER. The CDR3 contains 15 residues. Trimming at V came to 1 base and at J to 3 bases, leaving 2 bases not matched to a gene. CDR3 protein: CASSQGLAGTDTQYF. Here the CDR3 DNA reads TGCGCCAGCAGCCAAGGCCTAGCGGGAACAGATACGCAGTATTTT.

V gene TRBV29-1 combines with J gene TRBJ2-2; 7 nucleotides line up with TRBD1. Losses at the gene ends were 6 bases for V and 6 bases for J; bases not matched to a gene: 7. This CDR3 comprises 13 residues. The V gene's germline CDR1 is SQVTM and CDR2 ANQGSEA. The CDR3 spells CSVRDREPGELFF. CDR3 in DNA: TGCAGCGTACGAGACAGGGAACCCGGGGAGCTGTTTTTT.

J is TRBJ1-2 and V is TRBV5-1; D remains unclear. With 0 bases removed from V and 1 base from J, the gap between germline ends came to 4 bases. CDR1 is SGHRS and CDR2 is YFSETQ in the germline V gene. The CDR3 totals 13 residues. In nucleotides, the CDR3 is TGCGCCAGCAGCTTGGACGGTAACTATGGCTACACCTTC. Its protein product is CASSLDGNYGYTF.